The subject of this entry is one T cell receptor beta chain. This clonotype was observed many times. No cognate antigen has been identified for it. No much larger clone is present one base from it, and per-base qualities are unavailable. Inclusive of the bounding cysteine and phenylalanine, the CDR3 is 15 residues long. Only CDR3 DNA remains: 45 bases, in frame from the first base. V and J lose 1 base and 3 bases, and a span of 12 bases separates them. Taken from the germline V gene, the CDR1 and CDR2 loops are SGHTA and FQGNSA. The data derive from a study of CD8 T cells in ankylosing spondylitis (dated by TCRdb to the late 2010s). Describing the broader study: The study profiled T cell receptor beta repertoires in healthy donors and ankylosing spondylitis patients to find disease-linked TCR variants. The whole study cohort included under 140 healthy donors and 20 to 30 ankylosing spondylitis patients. Samples of peripheral blood were taken, and for ankylosing spondylitis patients, synovial fluid was collected as well.

Study-wide conclusions, independent of this receptor: Some motif variants were previously reported in synovial fluid and blood of reactive arthritis patients, suggesting common disease-initiation mechanisms. In peripheral blood, the disease-linked clones were found at relatively low frequencies and had a CD8+ phenotype. The disease-linked clones were reported as significantly enriched in matched synovial fluid samples from ankylosing spondylitis patients. Blood from ankylosing spondylitis patients appeared to be characterized by a TCR beta motif composed of eight or nine highly homologous amino acid variants.

This sample was sequenced with an Illumina HiSeq 2500. TCR beta libraries were prepared by quantitative 5'-RACE with molecular barcodes. In the source study's methods: A new computational method based on a probabilistic model of VDJ rearrangement was used to identify disease-linked TCR variants. Using fastp at Q25 and MiXCR, TCRdb reprocessed the public reads and kept productive beta chains. Rows are unified per CDR3 protein, each entry keeping the most common DNA and genes. In this record, the V and J calls reflect TCRdb's handling and not the investigators' own analysis. For this sample the table gives about 800,000 distinct CDR3 sequences, of which about 11% were detected only once. The biggest ten clones account for approximately 0.46% of the sample.

The clonotype comes from a male donor with ankylosing spondylitis. This receptor chain uses TRBV7-2 and TRBJ1-1, with an unclear D gene assignment. Sequencing input: blood, either unsorted or a sorted T cell fraction (not recorded which). Here is the DNA: TGTGCCAGCAGCTTAGATCCGACCAGCGACACTGAAGCTTTCTTT. Translation gives CASSLDPTSDTEAFF.